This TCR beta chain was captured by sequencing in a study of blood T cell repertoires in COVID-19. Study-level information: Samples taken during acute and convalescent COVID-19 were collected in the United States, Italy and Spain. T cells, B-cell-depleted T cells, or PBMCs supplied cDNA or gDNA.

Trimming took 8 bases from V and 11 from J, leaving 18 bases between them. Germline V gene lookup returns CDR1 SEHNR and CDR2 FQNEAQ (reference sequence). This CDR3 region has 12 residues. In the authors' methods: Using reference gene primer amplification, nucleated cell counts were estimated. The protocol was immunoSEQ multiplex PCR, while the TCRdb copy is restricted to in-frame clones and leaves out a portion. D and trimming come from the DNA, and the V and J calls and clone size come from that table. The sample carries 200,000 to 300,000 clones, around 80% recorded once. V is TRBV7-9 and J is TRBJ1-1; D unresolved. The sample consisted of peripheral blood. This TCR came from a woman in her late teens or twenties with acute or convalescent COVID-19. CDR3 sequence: CASSAFRVEAFF. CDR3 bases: TGTGCCAGCTCTGCGTTCCGGGTGGAGGCTTTCTTT.